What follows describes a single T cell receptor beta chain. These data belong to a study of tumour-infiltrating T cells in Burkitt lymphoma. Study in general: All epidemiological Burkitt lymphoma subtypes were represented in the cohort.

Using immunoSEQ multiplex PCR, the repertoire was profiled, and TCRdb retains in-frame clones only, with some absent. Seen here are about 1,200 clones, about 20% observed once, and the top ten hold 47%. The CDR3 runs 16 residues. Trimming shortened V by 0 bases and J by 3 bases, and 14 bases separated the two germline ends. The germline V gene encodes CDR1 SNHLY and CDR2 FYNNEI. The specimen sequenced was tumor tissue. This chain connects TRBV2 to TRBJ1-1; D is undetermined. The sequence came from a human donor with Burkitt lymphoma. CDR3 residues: CASSEASGSAYTEAFF. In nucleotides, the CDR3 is TGTGCCAGCAGTGAAGCAAGCGGCAGCGCGTACACTGAAGCTTTCTTT.